This T cell receptor beta chain was recovered during a study of blood T cell repertoires in COVID-19. Authors' processing steps: Amplified reference gene primers provided the basis for estimating nucleated cell counts. TCRdb's table, derived via immunoSEQ multiplex PCR, lists solely in-frame clones and lacks some. V, J and clone size reflect that table, while D and trimming were determined from the DNA. The sample has a few hundred thousand clones, roughly 87% seen once; the top ten hold over 4.5%. The CDR3 has 14 residues. Trimming took 7 bases from V and 3 from J, leaving 16 bases between them. Germline lookup yields CDR1 SGHRS and CDR2 YFSETQ.

The sample was PBMCs or T cells enriched from blood (not recorded which). V and J are TRBV5-1 and TRBJ1-2; D is possibly TRBD1 (5 bases). The TCR sequence derives from a woman aged 45-65 years who had recovered from COVID-19. The CDR3 loop reads CASRLNTGDYGYTF. For the CDR3, the DNA is TGCGCCAGCCGCCTCAATACAGGCGACTATGGCTACACCTTC.